A single sample gave rise to the 27 T cell receptor beta chains below, sequenced in a study of identical twins. TCRdb re-called the 5' RACE reads with MiXCR, one entry per CDR3 protein. The table has about 210,000 distinct CDR3 sequences, around a tenth seen once; the top ten hold about 5%. The sequenced sample consisted of memory (CD45RO+) T cells sorted from blood. The receptors shown here come from a woman between 18 and 29 years old in good health.

The chain uses TRBV29-1 and TRBJ2-1, with D possibly being TRBD2 (5 bases). This CDR3 region has 13 residues. Germline V gene data show CDR1 as SQVTM and CDR2 as ANQGSEA. V lost 3 bases and J lost 9, with 15 bases in between. Here the CDR3 reads CSVDASGSAEQFF. For the CDR3, the DNA is TGCAGCGTTGACGCGAGTGGGAGTGCTGAGCAGTTCTTC.

There are many counts of this clonotype. The chain combines TRBV12-3 or TRBV12-4 with TRBJ2-2, with unresolved D. With 0 bases removed from V and 11 bases from J, the gap between germline ends came to 10 bases. CDR3 size: 13 residues. Here the CDR3 DNA reads TGTGCCAGCAGTTTAGCGAAGAATCGAGAGCTGTTTTTT. The encoded protein is CASSLAKNRELFF.

The V gene is TRBV10-2, the J gene TRBJ2-5, with 8 bases identical to TRBD2. Germline V gene lookup returns CDR1 WSHSY and CDR2 SAAADI. The CDR3 extends over 15 amino acids. The V and J ends lost 3 bases and 5 bases, in that order; junction bases with no gene match: 8. The CDR3 region has the DNA TGCGCCAGCAGTGAAAGTCGGGGGGGCTGGGAGACCCAGTACTTC. As protein: CASSESRGGWETQYF.

The rearrangement uses TRBV19 and TRBJ2-2; no firm D call. The CDR3 is 14 residues long. Trimming cost V 7 bases and J 7 bases, with 16 bases left between them. The germline V gene encodes CDR1 LNHDA and CDR2 SQIVND (reference sequence). The CDR3 loop reads CASIQGMGSGELFF. DNA for the CDR3: TGTGCCAGTATCCAAGGAATGGGAAGCGGGGAGCTGTTTTTT.

This clonotype showed up just a few times. The V call is TRBV2, the J call TRBJ2-1; TRBD2 aligns across 9 bases. Germline values: CDR1 SNHLY, CDR2 FYNNEI. J gave up 10 bases and V 8 bases, and 12 bases lay outside the gene matches. The CDR3 has 14 amino acids. CDR3 sequence: CASGAGGPYDEQFF. In nucleotides, the CDR3 is TGTGCCAGCGGTGCGGGAGGGCCATACGACGAGCAGTTCTTC.

The rearrangement uses TRBV20-1 and TRBJ2-7, with 8 nucleotides matching TRBD1. In germline, CDR1 is DFQATT, CDR2 SNEGSKA (reference sequence). The CDR3 extends over 13 amino acids. The V gene end was trimmed by 6 bases and the J gene end by 5 bases; junction bases not matched to a gene: 9. DNA for the CDR3: TGCAGTGCAGTCCGGGACAGGTCCAACGAGCAGTACTTC. Residues: CSAVRDRSNEQYF.

This chain joins TRBV29-1 and TRBJ2-1; perhaps TRBD1 as D (5 bases). The CDR3 is 12 amino acids. The germline V and J ends were trimmed by 6 bases and 0 bases, with 6 bases remaining between them. Germline V gene lookup returns CDR1 SQVTM and CDR2 ANQGSEA. The chain's CDR3 is CSVDSSYNEQFF. The CDR3 DNA sequence: TGCAGCGTAGACAGCTCCTACAATGAGCAGTTCTTC.

A few counts support this clonotype. The chain joins TRBV28 to TRBJ2-1; D not resolved. This CDR3 spans 13 amino acids. The V gene's germline CDR1 is MDHEN and CDR2 SYDVKM. Trimming stripped 2 bases from V and 4 bases from J, with 6 bases between. In DNA, the CDR3 is TGTGCCAGCAGTTTACCCGGTTACAATGAGCAGTTCTTC. As protein: CASSLPGYNEQFF.

This sequence joins TRBV7-6 and TRBJ2-3; D not certain. CDR3 length: 14 residues. Germline CDR1 SGHVS, CDR2 FNYEAQ. V was cut by 3 bases and J by 4 bases, with 11 bases left in between. CDR3 nucleotides: TGTGCCAGCAGCTTGGATCCAGAGGCAGATACGCAGTATTTT. It yields the protein CASSLDPEADTQYF.

This clonotype has only a few counts. V is TRBV20-1 and J is TRBJ1-1, with 10 bases that match TRBD1. CDR3 length equals 13 residues. The germline CDR1 and CDR2 sequences are DFQATT and SNEGSKA (reference sequence). V shed 6 bases and J 4 bases; nucleotides not matched to a gene: 5. This chain's CDR3 is CSARRTGGTEAFF. In DNA form, the CDR3 reads TGCAGTGCACGACGGACAGGGGGCACTGAAGCTTTCTTT.

V usage is TRBV9 and J usage is TRBJ2-3; D may match TRBD1 or TRBD2 (5 bases each). Between the trimmed V and J ends, which lost 4 bases and 4 bases, there was a span of 22 bases. This CDR3 is 17 amino acids long. Germline V CDR1 and CDR2: SGDLS, YYNGEE. The DNA for the CDR3 is TGTGCCAGCAGCAAACAATCCCACGGGACCCCGGCAGATACGCAGTATTTT. This encodes CASSKQSHGTPADTQYF. Full variable domain (outside the CDR3, taken from reference TRBV9 and TRBJ2-3): DSGVTQTPKHLITATGQRVTLRCSPRSGDLSVYWYQQSLDQGLQFLIQYYNGEERAKGNILERFSAQQFPDLHSELNLSSLELGDSALYFCASSKQSHGTPADTQYFGPGTRLTVL.

The chain couples TRBV21-1 to TRBJ1-2; no check of the table's D call, TRBD1, against the DNA was made. TRBV21-1 counts as a pseudogene. The CDR3 consists of 12 residues. In DNA, the CDR3 is TGTTCAAGAGGGGAGTCTCTCTATGGCTACACCTTC. This gives the protein CSRGESLYGYTF.

This clonotype was found many times. The chain recombines TRBV20-1 with TRBJ2-1; 8 nucleotides agree with TRBD2. This CDR3 is built from 14 residues. Germline CDR1 and CDR2: DFQATT and SNEGSKA (reference sequence). The J segment lost 6 bases and the V segment lost 6 bases, leaving 10 bases of the junction unmatched. CDR3 coding DNA: TGCAGTGCGGCAGCGGGAGTTCCCCTCAATGAGCAGTTCTTC. Its protein is CSAAAGVPLNEQFF.

This clonotype occurred a few times. The V call is TRBV13, the J call TRBJ2-3, with D maybe TRBD1 (5 bases). CDR1 and CDR2 from the germline V gene are PRHDT and FYEKMQ (reference sequence). V lost 5 bases to trimming and J lost 8 bases, with 11 bases between them. The CDR3 sequence is 12 residues long. CDR3 sequence reads: CASSISQGTQYF. CDR3 DNA sequence: TGTGCCAGCAGCATTTCTCAGGGTACGCAGTATTTT.

This clonotype was observed a handful of times. This chain links TRBV14 with TRBJ2-7; the D gene is possibly TRBD2 (5 bases). V lost 3 bases to trimming and J lost 7 bases, with 16 bases between them. The germline gives CDR1 SGHDN, CDR2 FVKESK. The CDR3 spans 14 residues. The CDR3 spells CASSHRGRVGEQYF. DNA of the CDR3: TGTGCCAGCAGCCATCGGGGAAGGGTCGGAGAGCAGTACTTC.

V gene TRBV5-4 combines with J gene TRBJ1-2, with 8 bases that match TRBD1. Germline lookup yields CDR1 SGHNT and CDR2 YYREEE (reference sequence). J lost 4 bases, V lost 2 bases, and 13 bases had no gene match. This CDR3 region has 17 residues. CDR3 DNA sequence: TGTGCCAGCAGCTTAGGGACAGGCCCGGGGGTCGGCTATGGCTACACCTTC. Encoded protein: CASSLGTGPGVGYGYTF. The whole variable domain, remainder taken from reference TRBV5-4 and TRBJ1-2, is ETGVTQSPTHLIKTRGQQVTLRCSSQSGHNTVSWYQQALGQGPQFIFQYYREEENGRGNFPPRFSGLQFPNYSSELNVNALELDDSALYLCASSLGTGPGVGYGYTFGSGTRLTVV.

This clonotype was counted a few times. The rearrangement joins TRBV20-1 to TRBJ2-1; D remains ambiguous. Germline values: CDR1 DFQATT, CDR2 SNEGSKA (reference sequence). V was shortened by 2 bases and J by 6 bases, with 14 bases between the two germline ends. The CDR3 runs to 14 residues. The CDR3 here is CSARQPFVGNEQFF. The CDR3 DNA is TGCAGTGCTAGACAACCCTTTGTAGGCAATGAGCAGTTCTTC.

CDR3 nucleotide sequence: TGTGCCAGCAGCCCAGTAGATAGCTCCTACAATGAGCAGTTCTTC. This gives the protein CASSPVDSSYNEQFF. The J gene is TRBJ2-1, the V gene TRBV3-1; D uncertain. The CDR3 is 15 residues long. Trimming took 4 bases from V and 0 from J, leaving 10 bases between them. CDR1 LGHDT and CDR2 YNNKEL come from the germline V gene (reference sequence).

This clonotype was seen a handful of times. The chain recombines TRBV3-1 with TRBJ1-2; D not certain. Germline lookup yields CDR1 LGHDT and CDR2 YNNKEL (reference sequence). The CDR3 sequence is 11 residues long. V was trimmed by 6 bases and J by 4 bases, leaving 6 bases between them. The CDR3 reads CASRNLYGYTF. The CDR3 nucleotides read TGTGCCAGCAGAAATCTCTATGGCTACACCTTC.

This clonotype was detected many times. The chain links TRBV24-1 to TRBJ2-7; no clear D gene. Germline V CDR1 and CDR2: KGHDR, SFDVKD. V was shortened by 9 bases and J by 4 bases, with 21 bases between the two germline ends. CDR3 size: 15 residues. CDR3 amino acids: CATPPVFGDLYEQYF. CDR3 in DNA: TGTGCCACCCCTCCGGTGTTCGGTGACCTATACGAGCAGTACTTC.

The chain joins TRBV5-1 to TRBJ2-2; a possible D gene is TRBD1 (6 bases). Trimming left V 3 bases short and J 4 bases short, with 13 bases between. This CDR3 spans 15 amino acids. The germline CDR1 and CDR2 sequences are SGHRS and YFSETQ. The CDR3 coding sequence is TGCGCCAGCAGCTACCGGCAGGGGAGCACCGGGGAGCTGTTTTTT. It is translated as CASSYRQGSTGELFF.

This rearrangement joins TRBV11-3 to TRBJ2-3; no firm D call. The CDR3 spans 12 residues. Trimming cost V 5 bases and J 6 bases, with 9 bases left between them. Germline lookup yields CDR1 SGHNT and CDR2 YENEEA. DNA for the CDR3: TGTGCCAGCAGCCCCCACCGTGATACGCAGTATTTT. Translation: CASSPHRDTQYF.

Here the CDR3 reads CASSGYGADIQYF. The CDR3 DNA is TGTGCCAGCAGTGGGTACGGGGCAGACATTCAGTACTTC. The rearrangement joins TRBV2 to TRBJ2-4; D might be TRBD1 or TRBD2, each matching 5 bases. Trimming stripped 4 bases from V and 8 bases from J, with 12 bases between. The CDR3 sequence is 13 residues long. The germline V gene has CDR1 SNHLY and CDR2 FYNNEI. The whole variable domain, filled in from reference TRBV2 and TRBJ2-4, reads EPEVTQTPSHQVTQMGQEVILRCVPISNHLYFYWYRQILGQKVEFLVSFYNNEISEKSEIFDDQFSVERPDGSNFTLKIRSTKLEDSAMYFCASSGYGADIQYFGAGTRLSVL.

This clonotype was picked up many times. The chain employs TRBV12-3 or TRBV12-4 and TRBJ1-2; unclear D gene. Trimming removed 8 bases from V and 4 bases from J, with 11 bases in between. The CDR3 extends over 12 amino acids. CDR3 DNA: TGTGCCAGCGGCACAAGGAGCTATGGCTACACCTTC. Residues: CASGTRSYGYTF.

Many counts were recorded for this clonotype. The chain uses TRBV7-9 and TRBJ2-6, with D unclear. The CDR3 length is 12 residues. Trimming cost V 11 bases and J 1 base, with 6 bases left between them. Germline V gene sequence: CDR1 SEHNR, CDR2 FQNEAQ (reference sequence). CDR3 sequence reads: CAGGSGANVLTF. For the CDR3, the DNA is TGTGCCGGTGGGTCTGGGGCCAACGTCCTGACTTTC.

This clonotype occurred many times. The chain recombines TRBV5-1 with TRBJ2-2; D may be TRBD1 (6 bases). V lost 4 bases and J lost 7, with 14 bases in between. Germline-derived CDR1 and CDR2 are SGHRS and YFSETQ. The CDR3 length is 14 residues. CDR3 sequence: CASSTGTNHGELFF. The CDR3 DNA sequence: TGCGCCAGCAGCACCGGGACAAATCACGGGGAGCTGTTTTTT.

This clonotype was detected only a few times. V usage is TRBV20-1 and J usage is TRBJ1-1, with D maybe TRBD1 (5 bases). V dropped 5 bases and J dropped 6 bases, with 25 bases sitting between them. CDR3 length: 16 amino acids. Germline CDR1 DFQATT, CDR2 SNEGSKA (reference sequence). The CDR3 loop reads CSARGRVRNGRAEAFF. The DNA for the CDR3 is TGCAGTGCTCGGGGGAGAGTTAGGAATGGACGCGCTGAAGCTTTCTTT.